Sequencing of this TCR beta chain was carried out in a study of sequential checkpoint blockade in melanoma. The wider study: Patients were randomized 1:1 to nivolumab-then-ipilimumab or ipilimumab-then-nivolumab first-line. General study findings and limits: Rising tumor T-cell fraction and clonality meant about 30 times likelier benefit.

This CDR3 spans 15 amino acids. With 3 bases removed from V and 2 bases from J, the gap between germline ends came to 13 bases. Per germline, CDR1 MGHDK and CDR2 SYGVNS. The sample's treatment: randomized to nivolumab then ipilimumab (arm A) or the reverse (arm B). This table comes from immunoSEQ multiplex PCR, and its TCRdb copy is limited to in-frame clones, with some not included. The sample consists of some 640 clones, about 17% of them appearing once. As concerns this clone: Antigen specificity is unknown.

The sample in question was tumor tissue (inferred from file names), obtained from a patient given nivolumab and ipilimumab in sequence. The origin of this receptor is a human donor with melanoma. This chain joins TRBV25-1 and TRBJ1-2; no reliable D call. The CDR3 sequence is CASSDHLGLNYGYTF. The CDR3, as DNA: TGTGCCAGCAGTGACCACCTTGGACTAAACTATGGCTACACCTTC.